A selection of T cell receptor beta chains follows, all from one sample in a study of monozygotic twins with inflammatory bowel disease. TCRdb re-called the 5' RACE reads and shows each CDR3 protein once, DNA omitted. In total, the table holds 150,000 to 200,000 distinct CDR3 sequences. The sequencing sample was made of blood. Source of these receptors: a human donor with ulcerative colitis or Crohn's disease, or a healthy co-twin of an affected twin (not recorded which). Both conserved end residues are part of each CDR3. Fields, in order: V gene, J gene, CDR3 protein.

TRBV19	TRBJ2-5	CASSMQGLRTQYF
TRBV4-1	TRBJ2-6	CASSQGRDRAGANVLTF
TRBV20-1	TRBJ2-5	CSARGPGETQYF
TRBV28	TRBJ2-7	CASTTTGRSSYEQYF
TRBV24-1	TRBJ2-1	CATSDPNPTGSYNEQFF
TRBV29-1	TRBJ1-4	CSVVRRDANEKLFF
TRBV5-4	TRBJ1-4	CASSRGGYNEKLFF
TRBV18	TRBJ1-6	CASSPPMASWPDNSPLHF
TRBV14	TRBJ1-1	CASSPIQGRVYPEAFF
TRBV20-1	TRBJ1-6	CSARPTGYNSPLHF
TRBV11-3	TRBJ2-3	CASSLLTRRRGSGGPTDTQYF
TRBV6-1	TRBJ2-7	CASREGQVLPYEQYF
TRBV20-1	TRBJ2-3	CSARPVWEDTQYF
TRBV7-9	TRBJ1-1	CASSKTSRNTEAFF
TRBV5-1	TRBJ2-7	CASSWGPGPNEQYF
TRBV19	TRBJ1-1	CASPQKLQGAEAFF
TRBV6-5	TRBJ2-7	CASSSTGTGWYEQYF
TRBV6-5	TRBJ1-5	CASRHKNQPQHF
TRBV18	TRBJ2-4	CASSPERSGNIQYF
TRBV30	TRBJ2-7	CAFTRGYEQYF
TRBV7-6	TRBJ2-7	CASSPTRDINYEQYF
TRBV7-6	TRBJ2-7	CASSSSGGLYEQYF
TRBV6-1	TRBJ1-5	CATLRDRNNQPQHF
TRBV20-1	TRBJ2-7	CSASNPTGDSSYEQYF
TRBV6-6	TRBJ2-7	CASSLDPYEQYF
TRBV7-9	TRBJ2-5	CASSLGVFGDQETQYF
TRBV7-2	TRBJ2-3	CASSARLDSTDTQYF
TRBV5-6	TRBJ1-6	CASSLGVNSPLHF
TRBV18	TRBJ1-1	CASSLTLLNTEAFF
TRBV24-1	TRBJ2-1	CATSDLPGQGANEQFF
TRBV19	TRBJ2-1	CASSIAGDRFLFF
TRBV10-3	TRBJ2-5	CAIKPDSRGETQYF
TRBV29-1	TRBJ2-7	CSVAGDRAYEQYF
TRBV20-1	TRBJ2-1	CSASGYNEQFF
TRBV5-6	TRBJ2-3	CASSLVVLGGADTQYF
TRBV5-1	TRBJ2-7	CASSLKGQIYEQYF
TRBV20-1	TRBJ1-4	CSAREAGRGLRRGEKLFF
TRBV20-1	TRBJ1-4	CSAAQGVNEKLFF
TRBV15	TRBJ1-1	CATSRVLGVTEAFF
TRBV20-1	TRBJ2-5	CRANFGETQYF
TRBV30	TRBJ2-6	CAWRGRGGLADLSGANVLTF
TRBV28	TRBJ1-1	CASTSQGANEGPEAFF
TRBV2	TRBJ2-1	CASSVGGGALIEQFF
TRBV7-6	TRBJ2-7	CASSLNSLGTYEQYF
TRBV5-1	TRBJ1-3	CASSLAQAENTIYF
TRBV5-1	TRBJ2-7	CASSIRPQAGGAYEQYF
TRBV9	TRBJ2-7	CASSAALGEQYF